These 32 T cell receptor beta chains were sequenced from one sample in a study of spatial heterogeneity in lung cancer. Time point indicated: sample taken at primary tumor resection. TCRdb independently ran MiXCR on the 5' RACE reads; one entry per CDR3 protein. The table includes over 5,500 distinct CDR3 sequences, more than 15% detected once. The specimen comprised normal lung tissue next to the tumor, sampled at surgery. The receptors shown here come from a male donor with early-stage non-small cell lung cancer.

A few counts support this clonotype. The chain combines TRBV28 with TRBJ2-3; the match to TRBD2 covers 13 bases. Germline V gene data show CDR1 as MDHEN and CDR2 as SYDVKM. CDR3 size: 17 residues. Unmatched junction bases numbered 15, after V lost 5 bases and J lost 10 bases. CDR3: CASSPPRTSGGGGAQYF. CDR3 coding DNA: TGTGCCAGCAGTCCGCCCCGGACTAGCGGGGGAGGTGGCGCGCAGTATTTT. Using reference TRBV28 and TRBJ2-3 for the parts outside the CDR3, the full variable domain is DVKVTQSSRYLVKRTGEKVFLECVQDMDHENMFWYRQDPGLGLRLIYFSYDVKMKEKGDIPEGYSVSREKKERFSLILESASTNQTSMYLCASSPPRTSGGGGAQYFGPGTRLTVL.

This clonotype is medium-sized by share. The rearrangement joins TRBV24-1 to TRBJ2-1; the D call may be TRBD1 or TRBD2 (6 bases each). Germline CDR1 is KGHDR and CDR2 is SFDVKD. The ends were cut back, 1 base at V and 6 bases at J, with 12 bases in the middle. The CDR3 extends over 15 amino acids. The CDR3 region has the DNA TGTGCCACCAGTGATTTTTTCGGAGGGGGCAATGAGCAGTTCTTC. Amino acid sequence: CATSDFFGGGNEQFF.

This clonotype turned up a few times. The rearrangement uses TRBV13 and TRBJ2-2, with D unresolved. The ends were cut back, 4 bases at V and 2 bases at J, with 2 bases in the middle. From germline, CDR1 is PRHDT and CDR2 FYEKMQ (reference sequence). The CDR3 is 12 amino acids. CDR3 sequence (DNA): TGTGCCAGCAGCTCTAACACCGGGGAGCTGTTTTTT. This encodes CASSSNTGELFF.

The chain recombines TRBV24-1 with TRBJ2-2; 12 bases map to TRBD2. Germline V CDR1 and CDR2: KGHDR, SFDVKD. V lost 2 bases and J lost 6; bases outside the gene matches: 9. CDR3 size: 18 residues. CDR3 nucleotides: TGTGCCACCAGTGATTCGACTAGCGGGAGAGGTTTGGCCGGGGAGCTGTTTTTT. Encoded protein: CATSDSTSGRGLAGELFF.

CDR3 nucleotide sequence: TGTGCCAGCAGCCCCCAGGAGGCTGGGGCCTTCTCTGGAAACACCATATATTTT. This encodes CASSPQEAGAFSGNTIYF. This chain links TRBV7-6 with TRBJ1-3, with a tentative D call TRBD1 (5 bases). Trimming stripped 5 bases from V and 0 bases from J, with 20 bases between. The CDR3 runs 18 residues. Germline lookup yields CDR1 SGHVS and CDR2 FNYEAQ.

The genes are TRBV12-3 or TRBV12-4 and TRBJ1-5, with D hard to call. The CDR3 loop spans 13 amino acids. V lost 3 bases and J 4 bases, leaving 7 bases between the germline ends. The DNA of the CDR3 is TGTGCCAGCAGTTTGGGAGAAAATCAGCCCCAGCATTTT. Translated: CASSLGENQPQHF.

The chain carries TRBV20-1 and TRBJ2-3; D is ambiguous. The CDR3 consists of 11 residues. Germline values: CDR1 DFQATT, CDR2 SNEGSKA (reference sequence). Between the trimmed V and J ends, which lost 5 bases and 5 bases, there was a span of 8 bases. CDR3 bases: TGCAGTGCTGGCCCCAAAGATACGCAGTATTTT. It specifies CSAGPKDTQYF.

This clonotype appeared a few times. A much larger clonotype is one base distant, so this may be a read error. The J gene is TRBJ2-1, the V gene TRBV6-5; 7 bases are a match to TRBD2. The V and J ends lost 6 bases and 4 bases, in that order; junction bases with no gene match: 6. Germline values: CDR1 MNHEY, CDR2 SVGAGI. The CDR3 is 14 residues long. CDR3 bases: TGTGCCAGCAGACTAGCGAGAAGGTACAATGAGCAGTTCTTC. Translated: CASRLARRYNEQFF.

The genes are TRBV6-2 or TRBV6-3 and TRBJ2-7; maybe TRBD1 (6 bases). The CDR3 has 12 residues. Germline V gene data show CDR1 as MNHEY and CDR2 as SVGEGT. Trimming left V 6 bases short and J 4 bases short, with 10 bases between. The CDR3 loop is CASSQGLYEQYF. CDR3 DNA sequence: TGTGCCAGCAGCCAGGGGCTGTACGAGCAGTACTTC.

This clonotype appeared a few times. This chain connects TRBV7-2 to TRBJ2-1, with D tentatively TRBD1 (5 bases). Trimming shortened V by 5 bases and J by 7 bases, and 30 bases separated the two germline ends. Germline CDR1 reads SGHTA; CDR2 reads FQGNSA. The CDR3 is 19 amino acids. The CDR3 spells CASSPRPASLVLRGNEQFF. In nucleotides, the CDR3 is TGTGCCAGCAGCCCCCGTCCTGCGAGCTTAGTCCTTAGGGGTAATGAGCAGTTCTTC. The complete variable domain, with remaining parts taken from reference TRBV7-2 and TRBJ2-1, reads GAGVSQSPSNKVTEKGKDVELRCDPISGHTALYWYRQSLGQGLEFLIYFQGNSAPDKSGLPSDRFSAERTGGSVSTLTIQRTQQEDSAVYLCASSPRPASLVLRGNEQFFGPGTRLTVL.

Judged by abundance, this clonotype is medium-sized. The rearrangement uses TRBV27 and TRBJ1-5; a possible D gene is TRBD1 (5 bases). CDR1 and CDR2 (germline): MNHEY, SMNVEV (reference sequence). V lost 2 bases and J lost 6, with 8 bases in between. The CDR3 length is 13 residues. The CDR3 protein is CASSLVGAQPQHF. The CDR3 DNA is TGTGCCAGCAGTTTAGTCGGGGCTCAGCCCCAGCATTTT.

This clonotype is medium-sized by share. The chain has TRBV7-3 and TRBJ2-3; D is possibly TRBD2 (6 bases). The V end lost 0 bases, the J end lost 3 bases, and 7 bases lay between the germline ends. Germline values: CDR1 SGHTA, CDR2 FQGTGA. The CDR3 is 14 amino acids. CDR3 nucleotide sequence: TGTGCCAGCAGCTTAACCGGGGGTACAGATACGCAGTATTTT. Its protein is CASSLTGGTDTQYF.

The sample holds many counts of this clonotype. This chain uses TRBV5-1 with TRBJ2-3, with a weak D call TRBD1 (5 bases). CDR3 length: 14 residues. Trimming shortened V by 1 base and J by 2 bases, and 8 bases separated the two germline ends. CDR1 is SGHRS and CDR2 is YFSETQ in the germline V gene. The CDR3 loop reads CASSLQGSTDTQYF. The DNA for the CDR3 is TGCGCCAGCAGCTTGCAGGGTTCCACAGATACGCAGTATTTT.

This clonotype is medium-sized in the sample. This chain links TRBV29-1 with TRBJ2-1; 8 bases fit TRBD1. The trim removed 5 bases at V and 1 base at J, leaving 4 bases unmatched. CDR3 length: 14 amino acids. Per germline, CDR1 SQVTM and CDR2 ANQGSEA. CDR3: CSVQQGESYNEQFF. CDR3 coding DNA: TGCAGCGTTCAACAGGGGGAGTCCTACAATGAGCAGTTCTTC.

There are many counts of this clonotype. The genes are TRBV28 and TRBJ2-1; D is ambiguous. Trimming left V 2 bases short and J 4 bases short, with 15 bases between. The V gene's germline CDR1 is MDHEN and CDR2 SYDVKM. This CDR3 comprises 16 residues. CDR3 sequence reads: CASSLLEARDYNEQFF. The CDR3 DNA reads as TGTGCCAGCAGTTTACTAGAGGCAAGAGATTACAATGAGCAGTTCTTC. The entire variable domain, with the rest obtained from reference TRBV28 and TRBJ2-1, is as follows: DVKVTQSSRYLVKRTGEKVFLECVQDMDHENMFWYRQDPGLGLRLIYFSYDVKMKEKGDIPEGYSVSREKKERFSLILESASTNQTSMYLCASSLLEARDYNEQFFGPGTRLTVL.

This clonotype ranks as medium-sized. The CDR3 region has the DNA TGTGCCAGCAGTTTATCGAGGAACAATGAGCAGTTCTTC. The encoded protein is CASSLSRNNEQFF. The chain has TRBV12-3 or TRBV12-4 and TRBJ2-1, with D uncertain. The V end lost 2 bases, the J end lost 5 bases, and 7 bases lay between the germline ends. The CDR3 is made up of 13 amino acids.

This clonotype is medium-sized (0.01 to 0.1%). The genes are TRBV7-2 and TRBJ2-3, with D perhaps matching TRBD2 (6 bases). Trimming removed 2 bases at V and 7 bases at J, with 22 bases between. Per germline, CDR1 SGHTA and CDR2 FQGNSA. There are 17 residues in the CDR3. The CDR3 DNA reads as TGTGCCAGCAGCTTATTGCACCGGGAGCGTGAACGAAATACGCAGTATTTT. Protein: CASSLLHRERERNTQYF.

The chain recombines TRBV30 with TRBJ2-6, with D unclear. V was trimmed by 6 bases and J by 3 bases, leaving 6 bases between them. The germline gives CDR1 GTSNPN, CDR2 SVGIG (reference sequence). The CDR3 is 12 amino acids. CDR3 nucleotides: TGTGCCTGCTTCGTTGGGGCCAACGTCCTGACTTTC. Encoded protein: CACFVGANVLTF.

This clonotype counts as medium-sized. The rearrangement joins TRBV20-1 to TRBJ1-3; D remains ambiguous. Germline CDR1 reads DFQATT; CDR2 reads SNEGSKA (reference sequence). The CDR3 has 16 amino acids. The V and J ends lost 0 bases and 3 bases respectively, with 15 bases between them. The CDR3 protein is CSARDGSRAGGNTIYF. The CDR3, as DNA: TGCAGTGCTAGAGACGGGTCAAGGGCGGGTGGAAACACCATATATTTT.

In its sample, this clonotype ranks as medium-sized (0.01 to 0.1%). V is TRBV7-9 and J is TRBJ2-3, with D perhaps TRBD1 (5 bases). Trimming cost V 3 bases and J 5 bases, with 18 bases left between them. There are 16 residues in the CDR3. In germline, CDR1 is SEHNR, CDR2 FQNEAQ (reference sequence). In DNA, the CDR3 is TGTGCCAGCAGCTTCCAGGATTGGGGCCAGGGAGATACGCAGTATTTT. Its protein is CASSFQDWGQGDTQYF.

As regards this clonotype: No conserved phenylalanine or tryptophan is present at the end of the CDR3, so a read error is the likely explanation. The chain is built from TRBV29-1 and TRBJ1-2; 9 nucleotides align to TRBD1. The trim removed 6 bases at V and 8 bases at J, leaving 10 bases unmatched. The germline gives CDR1 SQVTM, CDR2 ANQGSEA. The CDR3 length is 13 residues. For the CDR3, the DNA is TGCAGCGTGGCTCAACAGGGGGCTCAGGGCTACACCACC. Translating it yields CSVAQQGAQGYTT.

CDR3 sequence: CSAIGGRATGTQYF. The DNA of the CDR3 is TGCAGTGCTATCGGCGGGAGGGCAACGGGGACGCAGTATTTT. The genes are TRBV20-1 and TRBJ2-3; 9 bases fit TRBD2. V shed 4 bases, J shed 9 bases, and the junction held 11 bases outside the gene matches. The CDR3 is made up of 14 amino acids. Germline V gene data show CDR1 as DFQATT and CDR2 as SNEGSKA (reference sequence).

This clonotype was observed a few times. This chain uses TRBV20-1 with TRBJ1-1, with D uncertain. V was cut by 5 bases and J by 8 bases, with 12 bases left in between. There are 11 residues in the CDR3. Germline assignment: CDR1 DFQATT and CDR2 SNEGSKA (reference sequence). Here the CDR3 reads CSADDRLEAFF. The CDR3 DNA follows: TGCAGTGCTGATGATAGACTCGAAGCTTTCTTT.

This clonotype was observed a few times. V gene TRBV20-1 combines with J gene TRBJ2-1, with 8 bases aligning to TRBD2. Trimming cost V 0 bases and J 6 bases; bases outside gene matches: 16. The CDR3 is 18 residues long. CDR1 and CDR2 from the germline V gene are DFQATT and SNEGSKA (reference sequence). The CDR3 sequence: CSARDFREGTSEANEQFF. CDR3 sequence (DNA): TGCAGTGCTAGAGATTTCAGGGAAGGGACTAGTGAGGCCAATGAGCAGTTCTTC.

This clonotype is termed medium-sized. The chain employs TRBV6-5 and TRBJ2-1, with 10 nucleotides matching TRBD2. CDR1 MNHEY and CDR2 SVGAGI come from the germline V gene. The CDR3 loop spans 16 amino acids. With V trimmed by 7 bases and J by 7 bases, 13 bases remained unmatched. The CDR3 coding sequence is TGTGCCAGCACCAAGATGCCAGCGGGAGGGATAAATGAGCAGTTCTTC. Translated: CASTKMPAGGINEQFF.

This clonotype was detected only once. V and J are TRBV10-1 and TRBJ2-1; D gene unclear. The V gene lost 3 bases and the J gene lost 11 bases, with 11 bases spanning the gap. The CDR3 has 12 amino acids. Germline V gives CDR1 WNHNN, CDR2 SYGVQD (reference sequence). CDR3 nucleotides: TGCGCCAGCAGTGAATTAGGCGGTAAGCAGTTCTTC. Residues: CASSELGGKQFF.

This clonotype is termed medium-sized. The gene calls are TRBV6-1 and TRBJ2-7, with 8 positions matching TRBD2. The CDR3 is made up of 12 amino acids. Germline CDR1 is MNHNS and CDR2 is SASEGT. With V trimmed by 8 bases and J by 4 bases, 4 bases remained unmatched. This CDR3 is CASVQREYEQYF. The DNA for the CDR3 is TGTGCCAGCGTCCAGCGGGAGTACGAGCAGTACTTC.

This clonotype was counted only a few times. V is TRBV20-1 and J is TRBJ2-1; 7 nucleotides agree with TRBD1. This CDR3 has 15 amino acids. V trimming: 4 bases; J trimming: 5 bases; junction bases outside the gene matches: 11. CDR1 is DFQATT and CDR2 is SNEGSKA in the germline V gene (reference sequence). CDR3 sequence reads: CSANGPGQKNNEQFF. CDR3 in DNA: TGCAGTGCTAACGGTCCGGGACAGAAGAACAATGAGCAGTTCTTC.

The chain carries TRBV18 and TRBJ2-7, with TRBD1 matching over 8 bases. The CDR3 contains 15 residues. Germline loops: CDR1 KGHSH, CDR2 LQKENI. J lost 2 bases, V lost 5 bases, and 8 bases had no gene match. The CDR3, as DNA: TGTGCCAGCTCAAGACAGGGGAAGGGTCCCTACGAGCAGTACTTC. Translation: CASSRQGKGPYEQYF. The variable domain in full, with the rest retrieved from reference TRBV18 and TRBJ2-7, is NAGVMQNPRHLVRRRGQEARLRCSPMKGHSHVYWYRQLPEEGLKFMVYLQKENIIDESGMPKERFSAEFPKEGPSILRIQQVVRGDSAAYFCASSRQGKGPYEQYFGPGTRLTVT.

The chain carries TRBV18 and TRBJ2-3; no clear D. The CDR3 is made up of 16 amino acids. The germline V gene encodes CDR1 KGHSH and CDR2 LQKENI. The germline V and J ends were trimmed by 0 bases and 0 bases, with 10 bases remaining between them. The CDR3 sequence is CASSPPSRISTDTQYF. DNA for the CDR3: TGTGCCAGCTCACCACCCTCAAGGATCAGCACAGATACGCAGTATTTT.

This clonotype is medium-sized by share. V is TRBV7-9 and J is TRBJ1-1, with TRBD1 as a possible D gene (5 bases). Trimming cost V 5 bases and J 1 base, with 8 bases left between them. The CDR3 is 13 amino acids. Per germline, CDR1 SEHNR and CDR2 FQNEAQ (reference sequence). The CDR3 here is CASSQQANTEAFF. CDR3 sequence (DNA): TGTGCCAGCAGCCAACAGGCGAACACTGAAGCTTTCTTT. Drawing the rest from reference TRBV7-9 and TRBJ1-1, the complete variable domain is DTGVSQNPRHKITKRGQNVTFRCDPISEHNRLYWYRQTLGQGPEFLTYFQNEAQLEKSRLLSDRFSAERPKGSFSTLEIQRTEQGDSAMYLCASSQQANTEAFFGQGTRLTVV.

The DNA of the CDR3 is TGTGCCAGCGGAGAGCCCTCCTACAATGAGCAGTTCTTC. Residues: CASGEPSYNEQFF. This chain uses TRBV5-4 with TRBJ2-1; no definite D call. The V gene's germline CDR1 is SGHNT and CDR2 YYREEE (reference sequence). V lost 7 bases, J lost 0 bases, and 8 bases lay in between. There are 13 residues in the CDR3.